One T cell receptor (beta chain) is described in this entry. Antigen unknown. The V and J ends lost 6 bases and 0 bases respectively, with 6 bases between them. Germline V gene lookup returns CDR1 KGHDR and CDR2 SFDVKD. The CDR3 contains 13 residues. The source of the sample is a study of T-cell memory formation after mild COVID-19. Study context: There were largely donor-specific TCR clusters.

General study findings and limits: The study found contracting CD4+ clones mainly in CM and EM and contracting CD8+ clones in EMRA. Cross-reactive memory appears to have joined, as suggested by some responding clones showing up in pre-infection memory.

Constant-segment primers served in 5'RACE that generated TCR alpha and TCR beta cDNA libraries bearing sample barcodes and UMIs. In TCRdb, the 5' RACE reads were re-called with MiXCR into one record per CDR3 protein. This repertoire shows around 500,000 distinct CDR3 sequences, over 15% found once; its top ten account for about 12%. The origin of this receptor is an adult woman who had mild COVID-19 (a few samples of this study predate the infection). Cell type and time point are not known. The J gene is TRBJ2-3, the V gene TRBV24-1; D gene ambiguous. The sample comprised PBMCs or a T cell subset sorted from them (not recorded which). The CDR3, as DNA: TGTGCCACCAGTTTGAGTAGCACAGATACGCAGTATTTT. It translates to CATSLSSTDTQYF.